The text below deals with one T cell receptor (beta chain). Trimming took 4 bases from V and 7 from J; bases not matched to a gene: 6. CDR1 is SGHRS, CDR2 YFSETQ, per germline. This CDR3 comprises 14 residues. This entry belongs to a study of blood T cell repertoires in COVID-19. Overall study: Samples taken during acute and convalescent COVID-19 were collected in the United States, Italy and Spain. The analysed material was cDNA or gDNA that came from T cells, B-cell-depleted T cells, or PBMCs.

In the authors' workflow: From reference gene primer amplification, estimates of nucleated cell counts were derived. Clones were sequenced by immunoSEQ multiplex PCR, and TCRdb holds only the in-frame ones, with some missing. The DNA gave D and trimming, while V, J and clone size come from that table. The table shows some 340,000 clones, with 80% to 90% occurring only once. The sequence came from a young man with active or convalescent COVID-19. The specimen was peripheral blood. This chain joins TRBV5-1 and TRBJ1-5, with TRBD1 matching 9 bases. CDR3 sequence (DNA): TGCGCCAGCAGCCCCGGGACAGGGACCCAGCCCCAGCATTTT. Encoded protein: CASSPGTGTQPQHF.